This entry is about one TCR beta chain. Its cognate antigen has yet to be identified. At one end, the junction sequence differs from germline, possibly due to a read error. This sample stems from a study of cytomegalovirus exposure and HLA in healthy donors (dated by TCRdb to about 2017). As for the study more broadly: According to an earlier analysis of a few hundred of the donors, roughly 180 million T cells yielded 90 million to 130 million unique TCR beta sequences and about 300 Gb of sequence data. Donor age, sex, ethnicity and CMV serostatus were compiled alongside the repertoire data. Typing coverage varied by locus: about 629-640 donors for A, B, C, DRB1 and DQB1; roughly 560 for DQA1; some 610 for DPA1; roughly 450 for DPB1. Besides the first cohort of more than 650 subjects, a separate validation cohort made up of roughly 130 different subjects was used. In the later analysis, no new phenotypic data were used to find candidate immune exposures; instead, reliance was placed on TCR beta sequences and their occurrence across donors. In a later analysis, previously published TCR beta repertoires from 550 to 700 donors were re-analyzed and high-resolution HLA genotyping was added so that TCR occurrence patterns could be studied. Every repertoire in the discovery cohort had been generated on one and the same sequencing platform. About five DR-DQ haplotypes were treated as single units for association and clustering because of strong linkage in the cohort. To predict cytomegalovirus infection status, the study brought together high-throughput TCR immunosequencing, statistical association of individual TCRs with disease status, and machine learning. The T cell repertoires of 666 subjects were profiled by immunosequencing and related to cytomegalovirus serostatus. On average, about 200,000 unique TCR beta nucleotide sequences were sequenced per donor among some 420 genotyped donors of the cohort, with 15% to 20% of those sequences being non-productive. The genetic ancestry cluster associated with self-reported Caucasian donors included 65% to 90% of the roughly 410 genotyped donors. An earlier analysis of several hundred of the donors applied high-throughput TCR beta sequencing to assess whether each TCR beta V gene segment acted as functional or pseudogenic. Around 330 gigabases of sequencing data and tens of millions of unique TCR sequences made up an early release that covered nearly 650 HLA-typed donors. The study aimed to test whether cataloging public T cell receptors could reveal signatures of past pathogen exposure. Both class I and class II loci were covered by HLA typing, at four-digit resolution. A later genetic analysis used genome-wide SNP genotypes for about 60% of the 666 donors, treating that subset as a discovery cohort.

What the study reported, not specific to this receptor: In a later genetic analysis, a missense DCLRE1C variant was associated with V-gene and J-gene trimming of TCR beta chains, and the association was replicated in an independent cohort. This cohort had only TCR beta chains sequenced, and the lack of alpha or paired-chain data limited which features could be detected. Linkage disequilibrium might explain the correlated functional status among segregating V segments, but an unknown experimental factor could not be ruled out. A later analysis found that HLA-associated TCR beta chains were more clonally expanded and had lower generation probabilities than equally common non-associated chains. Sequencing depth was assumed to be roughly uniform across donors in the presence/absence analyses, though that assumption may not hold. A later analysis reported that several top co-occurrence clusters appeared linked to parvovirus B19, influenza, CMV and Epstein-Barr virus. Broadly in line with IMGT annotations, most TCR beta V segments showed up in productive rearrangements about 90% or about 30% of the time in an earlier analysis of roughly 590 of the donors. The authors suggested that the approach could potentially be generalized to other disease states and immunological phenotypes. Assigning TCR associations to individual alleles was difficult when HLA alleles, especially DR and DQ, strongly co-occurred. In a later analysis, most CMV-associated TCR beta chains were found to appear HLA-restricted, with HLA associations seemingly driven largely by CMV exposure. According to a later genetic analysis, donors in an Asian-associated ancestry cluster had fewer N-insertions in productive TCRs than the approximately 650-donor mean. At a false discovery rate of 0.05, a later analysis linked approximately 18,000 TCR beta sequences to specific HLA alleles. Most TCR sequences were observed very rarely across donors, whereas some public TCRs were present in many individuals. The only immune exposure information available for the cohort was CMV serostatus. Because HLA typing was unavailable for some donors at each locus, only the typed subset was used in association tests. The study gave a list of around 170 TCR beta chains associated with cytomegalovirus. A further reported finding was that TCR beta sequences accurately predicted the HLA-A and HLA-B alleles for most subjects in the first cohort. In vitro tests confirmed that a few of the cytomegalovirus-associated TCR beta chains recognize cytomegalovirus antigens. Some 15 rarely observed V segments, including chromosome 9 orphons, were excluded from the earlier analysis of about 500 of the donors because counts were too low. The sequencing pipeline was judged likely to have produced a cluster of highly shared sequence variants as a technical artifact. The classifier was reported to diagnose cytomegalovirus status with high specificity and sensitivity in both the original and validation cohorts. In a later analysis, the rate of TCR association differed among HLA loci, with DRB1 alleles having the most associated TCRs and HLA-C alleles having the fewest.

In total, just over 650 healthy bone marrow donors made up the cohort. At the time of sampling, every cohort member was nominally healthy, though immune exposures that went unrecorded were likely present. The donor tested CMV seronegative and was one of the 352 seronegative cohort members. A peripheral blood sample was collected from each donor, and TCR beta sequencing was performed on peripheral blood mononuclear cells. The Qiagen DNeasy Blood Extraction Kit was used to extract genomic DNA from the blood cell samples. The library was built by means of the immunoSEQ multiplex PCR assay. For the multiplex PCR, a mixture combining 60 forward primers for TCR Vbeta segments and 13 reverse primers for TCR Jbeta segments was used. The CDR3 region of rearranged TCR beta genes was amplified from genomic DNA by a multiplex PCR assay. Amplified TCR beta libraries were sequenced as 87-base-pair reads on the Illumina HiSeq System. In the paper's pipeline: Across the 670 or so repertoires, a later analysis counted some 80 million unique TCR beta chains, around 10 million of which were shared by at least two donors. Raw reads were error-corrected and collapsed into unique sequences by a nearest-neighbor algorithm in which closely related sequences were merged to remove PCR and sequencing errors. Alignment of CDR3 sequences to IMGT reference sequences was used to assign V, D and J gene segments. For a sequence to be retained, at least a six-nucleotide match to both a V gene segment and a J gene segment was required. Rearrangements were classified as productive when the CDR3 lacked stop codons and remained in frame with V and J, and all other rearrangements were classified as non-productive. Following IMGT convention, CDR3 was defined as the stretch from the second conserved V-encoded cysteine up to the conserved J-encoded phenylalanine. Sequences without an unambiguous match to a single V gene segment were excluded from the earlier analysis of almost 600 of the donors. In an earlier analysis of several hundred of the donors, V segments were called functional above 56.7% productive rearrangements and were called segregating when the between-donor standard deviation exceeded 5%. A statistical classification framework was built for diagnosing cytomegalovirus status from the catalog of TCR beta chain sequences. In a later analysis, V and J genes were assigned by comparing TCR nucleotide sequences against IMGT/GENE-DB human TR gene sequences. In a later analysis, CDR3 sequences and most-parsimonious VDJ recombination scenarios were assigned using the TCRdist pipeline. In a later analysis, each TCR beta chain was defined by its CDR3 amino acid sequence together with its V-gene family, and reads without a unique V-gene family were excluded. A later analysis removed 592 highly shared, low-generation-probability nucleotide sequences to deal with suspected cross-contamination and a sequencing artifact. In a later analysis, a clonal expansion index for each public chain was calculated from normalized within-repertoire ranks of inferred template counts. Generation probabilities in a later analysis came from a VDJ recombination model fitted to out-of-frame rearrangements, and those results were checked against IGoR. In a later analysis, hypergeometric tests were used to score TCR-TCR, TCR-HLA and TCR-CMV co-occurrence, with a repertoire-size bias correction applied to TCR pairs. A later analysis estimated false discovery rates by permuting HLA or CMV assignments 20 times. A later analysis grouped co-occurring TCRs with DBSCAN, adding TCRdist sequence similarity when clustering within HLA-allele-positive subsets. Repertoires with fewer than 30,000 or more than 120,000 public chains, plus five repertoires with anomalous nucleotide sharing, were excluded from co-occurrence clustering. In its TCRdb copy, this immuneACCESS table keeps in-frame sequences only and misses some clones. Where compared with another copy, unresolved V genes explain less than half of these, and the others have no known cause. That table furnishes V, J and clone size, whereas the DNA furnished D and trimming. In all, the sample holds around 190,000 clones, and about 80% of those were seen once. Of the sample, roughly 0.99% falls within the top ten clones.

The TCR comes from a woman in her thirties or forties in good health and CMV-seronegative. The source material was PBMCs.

The nucleotide sequence is TGTGCCAGCAGTTCCAGTTATTCGATCGCCGGGATTCTTCTGTTC. The encoded protein is CASSSSYSIAGILLF. The rearranged chain carries TRBV27 and TRBJ2-7; TRBD2 is perhaps the D gene, given 5 matching bases. From cysteine to phenylalanine, the CDR3 is 15 amino acids long. The kept DNA is CDR3 alone, 45 bases in frame from the first base. From the germline V gene (reference sequence), CDR1 is MNHEY and CDR2 is SMNVEV.